The 25 T cell receptor beta chains in this list originate from one sample, sequenced in a study of tumor-infiltrating lymphocytes in primary liver carcinoma. The study extracted blood RNA from unsorted whole blood and also extracted germline DNA. From around 520 ng of total RNA, TCR beta-specific cDNA was reverse-transcribed using a constant-region primer. Slightly modified ARM-PCR with three nested multiplex PCR rounds yielded TCR beta libraries. PCR rounds one and two used TRBV1-TRBV30 forward primers with a C-beta reverse primer for 10 cycles each. TCRdb recomputed calls from the multiplex PCR reads with MiXCR, one row per CDR3 protein. The sample lists around 210,000 distinct CDR3 sequences; around 60% were seen once. The sequencing sample was made of peripheral blood. All receptors come from a woman aged 55-70 years with primary liver carcinoma and hepatitis B virus infection.

This clonotype came up many times. The rearrangement links TRBV29-1 to TRBJ2-7; the match to TRBD2 covers 8 bases. Per germline, CDR1 SQVTM and CDR2 ANQGSEA. V shed 1 base, J shed 3 bases, and the junction held 8 bases outside the gene matches. The CDR3 runs 15 residues. CDR3 sequence: CSVEGGRPPFYEQYF. In nucleotides, the CDR3 is TGCAGCGTTGAAGGCGGGAGGCCCCCATTCTACGAGCAGTACTTC.

This clonotype showed up just a few times. The junction departs from the called germline gene at one end, perhaps through a read error. This chain links TRBV28 with TRBJ2-5; D not certain. Germline lookup yields CDR1 MDHEN and CDR2 SYDVKM. The CDR3 sequence is 16 residues long. The CDR3 nucleotides are TGTGCCAGCAGTTTTCCTGGACGGTCAATCCAAGAGACCCATTACTTC. Its translation is CASSFPGRSIQETHYF.

V usage is TRBV30 and J usage is TRBJ1-1, with D tentatively TRBD1 (6 bases). Trimming removed 5 bases at V and 5 bases at J, with 18 bases between. This CDR3 spans 14 amino acids. Germline V gene sequence: CDR1 GTSNPN, CDR2 SVGIG (reference sequence). The CDR3 protein is CAWLEDGGRTEAFF. In nucleotides, the CDR3 is TGTGCCTGGCTGGAGGATGGGGGGCGTACTGAAGCTTTCTTT.

This sequence joins TRBV29-1 and TRBJ2-5, with D unclear. Trimming left V 2 bases short and J 1 base short, with 11 bases between. This CDR3 is 14 amino acids long. CDR1 and CDR2 from the germline V gene are SQVTM and ANQGSEA. The CDR3 bases are TGCAGCGTTGAATTCCCAGCCGCCCAAGAGACCCAGTACTTC. It codes for CSVEFPAAQETQYF.

The chain has TRBV12-3 or TRBV12-4 and TRBJ1-1; no clear D gene. The V gene lost 6 bases and the J gene lost 7 bases, with 15 bases spanning the gap. The CDR3 is 13 residues long. CDR3 nucleotides: TGTGCCAGCAGCATTTCGGACGGCATTGAAGCTTTCTTT. Amino acids: CASSISDGIEAFF.

Notes on this clonotype: A much bigger clone sits one base away, suggesting this may be a read error. The chain is built from TRBV28 and TRBJ1-2; D is ambiguous. V was shortened by 6 bases and J by 8 bases, with 16 bases between the two germline ends. In germline, CDR1 is MDHEN, CDR2 SYDVKM. CDR3 length equals 13 residues. The CDR3 loop reads CASSSGPVRGYTF. The CDR3 DNA sequence: TGTGCCAGCAGCTCCGGGCCGGTTCGCGGCTACACCTTC.

At least ten counts were recorded for this clonotype. The chain uses TRBV10-2 and TRBJ2-5; D is unresolved. Per the germline V gene, CDR1 is WSHSY and CDR2 is SAAADI. This CDR3 is 14 amino acids long. The V end was cut by 2 bases, the J end by 4 bases, with 11 bases between. The CDR3 region has the DNA TGCGCCAGCAGTGAGGCTAACATTAGAGAGACCCAGTACTTC. Translated, it gives CASSEANIRETQYF.

On this clonotype: A clone one base away is much larger, so this may be a read error. This chain connects TRBV6-6 to TRBJ1-5; D remains unclear. The CDR3 length is 14 residues. Germline CDR1 and CDR2: MNHNY and SVGAGI (reference sequence). Trimming cost V 10 bases and J 0 bases, with 13 bases left between them. This CDR3 reads CANSPLDSNQPQHF. CDR3 DNA: TGTGCCAACAGCCCTCTAGATAGCAATCAGCCCCAGCATTTT.

Regarding this clonotype: A much larger clone differs from this one at a single base, so this may be a read error. The V call is TRBV6-1, the J call TRBJ2-7; D remains unclear. The CDR3 runs 14 residues. Germline V gene lookup returns CDR1 MNHNS and CDR2 SASEGT. The DNA for the CDR3 is TGTGCCAGCAGTGAAGTCCCCAAAACCTACAAGCAGTACTTC. Protein product: CASSEVPKTYKQYF.

On this clonotype: This may come from a read error, since a much larger clone is one base off. This chain joins TRBV12-5 and TRBJ2-1; 10 positions agree with TRBD2. The CDR3 is 12 residues long. CDR1 LGHNT and CDR2 FRNRAP come from the germline V gene. The DNA of the CDR3 is TGTGATAACGGACTAGCGGACAATGAGCAGTTCTTC. Translation: CDNGLADNEQFF.

For this clonotype: Likely a read error: the CDR3 ends without its conserved phenylalanine or tryptophan. No DNA is shown, since the ends of the CDR3 on it are uncertain; the CDR3 is the one TCRdb lists. The chain is built from TRBV29-1 and TRBJ2-3; the table assigns TRBD2, which was not confirmed against the DNA. The CDR3 is 14 amino acids in total, end residues counted. The germline V gene has CDR1 SQVTM and CDR2 ANQGSEA. The chain's CDR3 is CSVDASGILDTQYI.

About this clonotype itself: Its ends do not fully match the called genes, so a read error is possible. V and J are TRBV28 and TRBJ2-1, with D possibly TRBD1 on 6 matching bases. The V gene's germline CDR1 is MDHEN and CDR2 SYDVKM. This CDR3 is 16 amino acids long. CDR3 amino acids: CASMLACRVRDNEQLF. DNA of the CDR3: TGTGCCAGCATGCTGGCTTGTCGGGTTCGGGACAATGAGCAGCTCTTC.

About this clonotype: Since a much larger clone is just one base distant, this may be a read error. The chain couples TRBV5-5 to TRBJ2-3; D gene unclear. Germline V lookup: CDR1 SGHKS, CDR2 YYEKEE (reference sequence). Trimming took 9 bases from V and 2 from J, leaving 19 bases between them. This CDR3 is built from 15 residues. The CDR3 loop is CATRHSLGNTDTQYF. The CDR3 nucleotides read TGTGCCACCAGGCATTCGTTGGGCAACACAGATACGCAGTATTTT.

The sample holds a few counts of this clonotype. The rearrangement links TRBV5-4 to TRBJ1-3; the match to TRBD1 covers 7 bases. The CDR3 totals 15 residues. The junction had 8 bases not matched to a gene; V was cut back by 4 bases and J by 4 bases. Germline assignment: CDR1 SGHNT and CDR2 YYREEE (reference sequence). For the CDR3, the DNA is TGTGCCAGCAGCCCAACCGGGACAGTAGGAAACACCATATATTTT. Its translation is CASSPTGTVGNTIYF.

Concerning this clonotype: A read error may produce the germline difference seen at one junction end. The chain combines TRBV11-3 with TRBJ2-7; 7 bases align to TRBD2. Germline V gene data show CDR1 as SGHNT and CDR2 as YENEEA. The CDR3 totals 15 residues. CDR3 bases: TGTGCCAACAGCTTAGATCGGGCTAGCGGTTACGAGCAGCACTTC. Translating gives CANSLDRASGYEQHF.

In the case of this clonotype: Given a much more abundant clone one base away, this may be a read error. The chain carries TRBV4-2 and TRBJ2-5, with a tentative D call TRBD2 (5 bases). Germline loops: CDR1 LGHNA, CDR2 YNFKEQ. The CDR3 covers 13 residues. CDR3 sequence (DNA): TGTGTCAGCAGCCACGGGCGGGAAGAGACCCAGTACTTC. It translates to CVSSHGREETQYF.

On this clonotype itself: One junction end disagrees with the germline gene, perhaps due to a read error. V gene TRBV28 combines with J gene TRBJ1-1, with unresolved D. Germline CDR1 reads MDHEN; CDR2 reads SYDVKM. This CDR3 has 11 amino acids. CDR3 in amino acids: CASCLRPVAFF. The CDR3 DNA follows: TGTGCCAGCTGTTTACGCCCCGTCGCTTTCTTT.

The chain has TRBV5-1 and TRBJ1-1, with D possibly being TRBD1 (5 bases). CDR3 length: 13 amino acids. V was shortened by 4 bases and J by 0 bases, with 7 bases between the two germline ends. The germline V gene has CDR1 SGHRS and CDR2 YFSETQ. In nucleotides, the CDR3 is TGCGCCAGCAGCGCGACAGTGAACACTGAAGCTTTCTTT. Residues: CASSATVNTEAFF.

About this clonotype itself: A read error is possible here, since a much larger clone lies one base away. V is TRBV4-1 and J is TRBJ2-5; 9 bases agree with TRBD1. This CDR3 contains 16 residues. Germline lookup yields CDR1 MGHRA and CDR2 YSYEKL. CDR3 region: CANSQGDRGNQETQYF. The CDR3, as DNA: TGCGCCAACAGCCAAGGAGACAGGGGGAACCAAGAGACCCAGTACTTC.

In this sample, this clonotype turned up many times. V usage is TRBV5-6 and J usage is TRBJ2-3; D possibly uses TRBD1 or TRBD2 (5 bases each). Deletions cut 5 bases from V and 5 bases from J, with 18 bases between. From germline, CDR1 is SGHDT and CDR2 YYEEEE. The CDR3 has 15 residues. CDR3 residues: CASSSGTGNGDTQYF. CDR3 sequence (DNA): TGTGCCAGCAGTTCTGGGACGGGGAATGGAGATACGCAGTATTTT.

To note about this clonotype: The junction shows a germline mismatch at one end, possibly a read error. The chain carries TRBV6-5 and TRBJ2-3, with D uncertain. Germline lookup yields CDR1 MNHEY and CDR2 SVGAGI. This CDR3 has 16 residues. The CDR3 region has the DNA TGTGCCAGAAGTTACTCATCGGACGGTGGGTGGGATACGCAGTATTTT. Protein sequence: CARSYSSDGGWDTQYF.

A note on this clonotype: This may be a read error, as it is one base from a much larger clone. This rearrangement joins TRBV29-1 to TRBJ2-5, with no clear D. Germline loops: CDR1 SQVTM, CDR2 ANQGSEA. CDR3 length: 10 residues. CDR3 DNA sequence: TGCGGCGTTGAGGAAGGTACCCAGTACTTC. Translating it yields CGVEEGTQYF.

The V gene is TRBV6-5, the J gene TRBJ2-3; TRBD2 might be the D (5 bases). This CDR3 is 16 amino acids long. Between the trimmed V and J ends, which lost 6 bases and 0 bases, there was a span of 16 bases. Germline V gene sequence: CDR1 MNHEY, CDR2 SVGAGI. CDR3 in amino acids: CASSYGAGTSTDTQYF. In DNA, the CDR3 is TGTGCCAGCAGCTACGGCGCGGGCACTAGCACAGATACGCAGTATTTT.

Turning to this clonotype: The conserved phenylalanine or tryptophan is not found at the CDR3 terminus, so this likely reflects a read error. The DNA is left out, because the CDR3 cannot be placed on it with certainty; the CDR3 is given as TCRdb lists it. The chain uses TRBV5-1 and TRBJ1-2; the table gives TRBD1 as D, unverified against the DNA. Germline CDR1 SGHRS, CDR2 YFSETQ. With termini counted, the CDR3 has 14 amino acids. This CDR3 is CASSPGQLYYGYTL.

The V and J genes are TRBV29-1 and TRBJ2-7, with 9 bases lining up with TRBD1. CDR3 size: 16 residues. The germline gives CDR1 SQVTM, CDR2 ANQGSEA. V shed 3 bases, J shed 1 base, and the junction held 10 bases outside the gene matches. In DNA, the CDR3 is TGCAGCGTTGATAGGGGGACAGGGACCCTTTCCTACGAGCAGTACTTC. It specifies CSVDRGTGTLSYEQYF.